The rows below give T cell receptor beta chains drawn from one sample of a study of blood T cell repertoires in COVID-19. The method was immunoSEQ multiplex PCR; TCRdb's version includes in-frame clones alone and lacks a portion of them. The table includes some 150,000 clones, around 85% detected once. The sequenced sample was peripheral blood. All receptors come from a man aged 55 to 70 with COVID-19, enrolled during active disease. Each CDR3 is given with its conserved first and last residue. A D gene is named only where the DNA matches it firmly. The listing skips clone size in some rows; elsewhere it reads once, few, many or a size class.

few,TRBJ2-5,TRBD1,14,TRBV11-2,CASSPGQIQETQYF,TGTGCCAGCAGCCCGGGACAGATCCAAGAGACCCAGTACTTC
few,TRBJ1-1,NA,13,TRBV12-3/TRBV12-4,CASRKTQNTEAFF,TGTGCCAGCAGGAAGACACAGAACACTGAAGCTTTCTTT
few,TRBJ2-7,NA,13,TRBV7-3,CASSPGNSYEQYF,TGTGCCAGCAGCCCAGGGAACTCCTACGAGCAGTACTTC
NA,TRBJ2-7,TRBD1,16,TRBV18,CASSPRPGQGYYEQYF,TGTGCCAGCTCACCCAGACCGGGACAGGGGTACTACGAGCAGTACTTC
NA,TRBJ1-2,TRBD1,15,TRBV5-5,CASSTGQGNNYGYTF,TGTGCCAGCAGCACCGGACAGGGGAATAACTATGGCTACACCTTC
NA,TRBJ2-1,NA,15,TRBV7-2,CASSLVGRGVNEQFF,TGTGCCAGCAGCTTAGTCGGCAGGGGGGTCAATGAGCAGTTCTTC
NA,TRBJ2-5,TRBD1,13,TRBV18,CASGQGAGETQYF,TGTGCCAGCGGCCAGGGGGCTGGAGAGACCCAGTACTTC
few,TRBJ2-6,NA,15,TRBV19,CASSSQLTGANVLTF,TGTGCCAGTAGTTCACAGCTGACTGGGGCCAACGTCCTGACTTTC
NA,TRBJ2-7,TRBD2,14,TRBV20-1,CSASSGRARYEQYF,TGCAGTGCTAGTTCCGGGAGGGCCCGTTACGAGCAGTACTTC
NA,TRBJ1-1,NA,15,TRBV11-2,CASSLGHFDNTEAFF,TGTGCCAGCAGCTTGGGGCACTTCGACAACACTGAAGCTTTCTTT
NA,TRBJ2-1,TRBD2,15,TRBV4-2,CASSQEASGWNEQFF,TGTGCCAGCAGCCAAGAGGCTAGCGGGTGGAATGAGCAGTTCTTC
NA,TRBJ1-1,NA,14,TRBV15,CATSRGGPNTEAFF,TGTGCCACCAGCAGGGGCGGGCCCAACACTGAAGCTTTCTTT
NA,TRBJ1-1,NA,14,TRBV27,CASSKAGKGGEAFF,TGTGCCAGCAGTAAAGCAGGGAAGGGAGGTGAAGCTTTCTTT
NA,TRBJ1-5,NA,15,TRBV2,CASSSPPGHGQPQHF,TGTGCCAGCAGTTCGCCTCCGGGACACGGGCAGCCCCAGCATTTT
NA,TRBJ2-1,TRBD1,15,TRBV25-1,CASKFEGALGNEQFF,TGTGCCAGCAAGTTCGAGGGGGCTTTAGGCAATGAGCAGTTCTTC
NA,TRBJ2-5,NA,16,TRBV24-1,CATSRGGTRDQETQYF,TGTGCCACCAGCCGGGGAGGGACACGCGACCAAGAGACCCAGTACTTC